The sequence of this T cell receptor beta chain was determined in a study of long-term antiretroviral therapy in people with HIV. Study summary: Specimens dating back about a decade before the 2015 immediate-ART recommendation are the oldest included. Findings and limits, study-wide: Post-ART, diversity grew, though it stayed under transplant donor control levels. Controls exceeded HIV repertoires in CDR3 length range. Viral resistance, ART adherence and therapy changes all lacked available data.

Researchers report immunoSEQ v3.0 was run at survey level. This table comes from immunoSEQ multiplex PCR, and its TCRdb copy is limited to in-frame clones, with some not included. The sample includes about 34,000 clones, about four fifths of them seen just once. As to this clone: The antigen is not known.

The J segment lost 0 bases and the V segment lost 1 base, leaving 6 bases of the junction unmatched. CDR1 and CDR2 from the germline V gene are SGHTA and FQGNSA. The CDR3 consists of 17 residues. The TCR originated in a man younger than 35 with HIV. The sequencing here drew on unsorted PBMCs, taken 0.4 years before starting antiretroviral therapy. The chain recombines TRBV7-2 with TRBJ1-1, with TRBD1 matching over 9 bases. DNA for the CDR3: TGTGCCAGCAGCTTAGAGGGACAGGGACTCTTGAACACTGAAGCTTTCTTT. Its protein is CASSLEGQGLLNTEAFF. Full variable domain (rest looked up from reference TRBV7-2 and TRBJ1-1): GAGVSQSPSNKVTEKGKDVELRCDPISGHTALYWYRQSLGQGLEFLIYFQGNSAPDKSGLPSDRFSAERTGGSVSTLTIQRTQQEDSAVYLCASSLEGQGLLNTEAFFGQGTRLTVV.